A single sample is the source of the 16 T cell receptor beta chains below, sequenced in a study of beta chain features in type 1 diabetes. Reverse transcribing all isolated RNA meant expressed TCRB transcripts were sequenced. Here immunoSEQ multiplex PCR was the method, and the copy in TCRdb shows in-frame clones only, minus some. This sample has around 310,000 clones; 8% to 13% occur once, and the top ten carry roughly 0.016%. Specimen: naive CD4+ T cells from blood. These receptors were taken from a woman aged 30 to 39 in good health.

There are a few counts of this clone. The chain employs TRBV7-3 and TRBJ2-1, with a tentative D call TRBD2 (6 bases). V was pared by 0 bases and J by 2 bases, with 8 bases between. Germline V gene sequence: CDR1 SGHTA, CDR2 FQGTGA. The CDR3 runs to 15 residues. CDR3 DNA: TGTGCCAGCAGCTTAACGACGGGGGCCTACAATGAGCAGTTCTTC. Protein sequence: CASSLTTGAYNEQFF.

This chain joins TRBV5-1 and TRBJ2-3; 9 bases line up with TRBD2. After removal of 2 bases from V and 0 bases from J, the junction contained 10 bases not matched to a gene. The CDR3 is made up of 18 amino acids. CDR1 is SGHRS and CDR2 is YFSETQ in the germline V gene. Here the CDR3 reads CASSLMSRLAASTDTQYF. Here the CDR3 DNA reads TGCGCCAGCAGCTTAATGTCCCGACTAGCGGCGAGCACAGATACGCAGTATTTT.

This chain links TRBV28 with TRBJ2-7; possibly TRBD1 for D (5 bases). The CDR3 has 14 amino acids. V was clipped by 7 bases and J by 5 bases, with 18 bases between them. Germline loops: CDR1 MDHEN, CDR2 SYDVKM. Here the CDR3 reads CASKNEAGRHEQYF. CDR3 sequence (DNA): TGTGCCAGCAAAAATGAGGCAGGGCGCCACGAGCAGTACTTC. The whole variable domain, filled in from reference TRBV28 and TRBJ2-7, reads DVKVTQSSRYLVKRTGEKVFLECVQDMDHENMFWYRQDPGLGLRLIYFSYDVKMKEKGDIPEGYSVSREKKERFSLILESASTNQTSMYLCASKNEAGRHEQYFGPGTRLTVT.

This clone was seen a handful of times. The chain links TRBV14 to TRBJ2-7; 11 bases match TRBD2. V was clipped by 3 bases and J by 12 bases; unmatched bases: 10. The CDR3 is 14 residues long. The germline gives CDR1 SGHDN, CDR2 FVKESK. The CDR3, as DNA: TGTGCCAGCAGCCAGGGTTCTAGCGGGAGGAGCATGTACTTC. Translating it yields CASSQGSSGRSMYF.

V gene TRBV9 combines with J gene TRBJ2-1; D not resolved. The CDR3 is made up of 15 amino acids. Trimming cost V 4 bases and J 1 base, with 12 bases left between them. Germline CDR1 reads SGDLS; CDR2 reads YYNGEE. The CDR3 bases are TGTGCCAGCAGCTCGTCGAGTGCTTCCTACAATGAGCAGTTCTTC. This sequence encodes CASSSSSASYNEQFF.

The gene calls are TRBV28 and TRBJ2-7, with TRBD2 as a possible D gene (5 bases). The germline V and J ends were trimmed by 4 bases and 3 bases, with 7 bases remaining between them. The V gene's germline CDR1 is MDHEN and CDR2 SYDVKM. This CDR3 is 12 amino acids long. The CDR3 region has the DNA TGTGCCAGCAGTTCTCGGGACTACGAGCAGTACTTC. It is translated as CASSSRDYEQYF.

This sequence joins TRBV28 and TRBJ1-5; TRBD1 is a possible D gene (6 bases). This CDR3 is 13 amino acids long. Germline values: CDR1 MDHEN, CDR2 SYDVKM. V was pared by 7 bases and J by 4 bases, with 11 bases between. The chain's CDR3 is CASTRTANQPQHF. CDR3 DNA sequence: TGTGCCAGCACCAGGACAGCTAATCAGCCCCAGCATTTT.

This clone was seen more than once but under ten times. CDR3 residues: CASSWTGGGNEQFF. CDR3 sequence (DNA): TGTGCCAGTAGTTGGACAGGGGGAGGCAATGAGCAGTTCTTC. The chain joins TRBV19 to TRBJ2-1; TRBD1 agrees at 10 bases. Germline V CDR1 and CDR2: LNHDA, SQIVND (reference sequence). Losses at the gene ends were 5 bases for V and 6 bases for J; bases not matched to a gene: 4. The CDR3 runs 14 residues.

This clone has just a few counts. The chain carries TRBV19 and TRBJ1-5; possibly TRBD1 for D (5 bases). V was shortened by 3 bases and J by 5 bases, with 8 bases between the two germline ends. There are 13 residues in the CDR3. Looked up from germline, CDR1 is LNHDA and CDR2 is SQIVND (reference sequence). CDR3 DNA: TGTGCCAGTAGTATGGGGGGGTATCAGCCCCAGCATTTT. It yields the protein CASSMGGYQPQHF.

This chain uses TRBV9 with TRBJ2-1, with 12 nucleotides matching TRBD2. The V and J ends lost 0 bases and 7 bases, in that order; junction bases with no gene match: 5. CDR3 length: 16 amino acids. Germline loops: CDR1 SGDLS, CDR2 YYNGEE. CDR3 coding DNA: TGTGCCAGCAGCGTAGGACTAGCGGGAGATTGGAATGAGCAGTTCTTC. Amino acids: CASSVGLAGDWNEQFF.

This clone occurred a few times. The chain employs TRBV30 and TRBJ2-7, with unresolved D. Germline CDR1 and CDR2: GTSNPN and SVGIG (reference sequence). Deletions cut 2 bases from V and 2 bases from J, with 4 bases between. The CDR3 contains 11 residues. The DNA of the CDR3 is TGTGCCTGGAGTATCGCCTACGAGCAGTACTTC. Translated: CAWSIAYEQYF.

The chain uses TRBV9 and TRBJ1-5; 7 bases align to TRBD1. Germline values: CDR1 SGDLS, CDR2 YYNGEE. The junction had 10 bases not matched to a gene; V was cut back by 4 bases and J by 9 bases. This CDR3 is 14 amino acids long. The CDR3 DNA follows: TGTGCCAGCAGCCCACAGGGGAGGAAAGGGCCCCAGCATTTT. As protein: CASSPQGRKGPQHF.

J is TRBJ2-7 and V is TRBV27; TRBD1 matches 9 bases. V was clipped by 5 bases and J by 4 bases; unmatched bases: 6. Germline CDR1 is MNHEY and CDR2 is SMNVEV (reference sequence). The CDR3 runs to 14 residues. In DNA, the CDR3 is TGTGCCAGCAGTCCACGACAGGGGGTGTACGAGCAGTACTTC. Protein product: CASSPRQGVYEQYF.

This chain uses TRBV2 with TRBJ1-2; the D gene is possibly TRBD1 (5 bases). The CDR3 contains 13 residues. Trimming pared 4 bases from V and 6 bases from J, leaving 12 bases between. The V gene's germline CDR1 is SNHLY and CDR2 FYNNEI. The CDR3 is CASSVSGFDGYTF. The CDR3 nucleotides read TGTGCCAGCAGTGTATCAGGGTTCGATGGCTACACCTTC.

The chain uses TRBV27 and TRBJ1-1, with D possibly matching TRBD1 (5 bases). Per the germline V gene, CDR1 is MNHEY and CDR2 is SMNVEV (reference sequence). The CDR3 runs to 13 residues. V was pared by 3 bases and J by 4 bases, with 9 bases between. The CDR3 loop reads CASSFRQFTEAFF. CDR3 DNA sequence: TGTGCCAGCAGTTTCAGACAGTTCACTGAAGCTTTCTTT.

This clone was found a few times. The chain employs TRBV29-1 and TRBJ2-3, with a weak D call TRBD1 (6 bases). This CDR3 is 16 amino acids long. Germline-derived CDR1 and CDR2 are SQVTM and ANQGSEA. V lost 0 bases and J 0 bases, leaving 13 bases between the germline ends. CDR3 amino acids: CSVEDPGQGSTDTQYF. The CDR3 DNA follows: TGCAGCGTTGAAGATCCCGGTCAGGGGAGCACAGATACGCAGTATTTT.